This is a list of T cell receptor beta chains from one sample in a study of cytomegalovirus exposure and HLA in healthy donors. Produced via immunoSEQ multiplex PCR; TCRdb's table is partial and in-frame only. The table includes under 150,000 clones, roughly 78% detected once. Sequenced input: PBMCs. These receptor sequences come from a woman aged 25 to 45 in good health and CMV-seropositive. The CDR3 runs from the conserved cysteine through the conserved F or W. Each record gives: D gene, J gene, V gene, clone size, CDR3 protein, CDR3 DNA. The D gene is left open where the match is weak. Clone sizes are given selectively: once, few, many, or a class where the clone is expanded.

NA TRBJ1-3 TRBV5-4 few CASSPGHSPGNTIYF TGTGCCAGCAGCCCTGGACACTCTCCTGGAAACACCATATATTTT
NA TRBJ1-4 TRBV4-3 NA CASSQDPGGRNEKLFF TGCGCCAGCAGCCAAGATCCGGGGGGCCGGAATGAAAAACTGTTTTTT
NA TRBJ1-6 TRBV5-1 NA CASSLEGVDSPLHF TGCGCCAGCAGCTTGGAGGGAGTGGATTCACCCCTCCACTTT
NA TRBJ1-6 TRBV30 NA CAWSPTGHSPLHF TGTGCCTGGAGTCCTACAGGGCATTCACCCCTCCACTTT
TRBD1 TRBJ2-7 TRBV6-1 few CASSDRDRAAYEQYF TGTGCCAGCAGTGATAGGGACAGGGCCGCCTACGAGCAGTACTTC
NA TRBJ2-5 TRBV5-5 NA CASSLLGGQETQYF TGTGCCAGCAGCTTGCTGGGGGGTCAAGAGACCCAGTACTTC
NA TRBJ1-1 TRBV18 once CASSPPVAASNTEAFF TGTGCCAGCTCACCACCGGTGGCGGCCTCTAACACTGAAGCTTTCTTT
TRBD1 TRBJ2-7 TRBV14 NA CASSQWDRGSHEQYF TGTGCCAGCAGCCAATGGGACAGGGGGTCCCACGAGCAGTACTTC
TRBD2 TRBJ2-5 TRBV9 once CASSVDNGGDETQYF TGTGCCAGCAGCGTAGATAACGGGGGGGATGAGACCCAGTACTTC
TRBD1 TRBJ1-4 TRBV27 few CASRTGGLYEKLFF TGTGCCAGCAGGACAGGGGGCCTGTATGAAAAACTGTTTTTT
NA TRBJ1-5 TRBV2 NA CASSEFLGGDQPQHF TGTGCCAGCAGTGAATTTCTTGGAGGTGATCAGCCCCAGCATTTT
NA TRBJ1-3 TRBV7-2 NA CASKQGAGNTIYF TGTGCCAGCAAACAGGGCGCCGGAAACACCATATATTTT
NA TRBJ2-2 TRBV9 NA CASSVVGGTGELFF TGTGCCAGCAGCGTAGTTGGGGGGACCGGGGAGCTGTTTTTT
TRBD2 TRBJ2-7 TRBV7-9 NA CASSFGGTYEQYF TGTGCCAGCAGCTTCGGGGGGACCTACGAGCAGTACTTC
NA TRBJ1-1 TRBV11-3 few CASSLTEDTEAFF TGTGCCAGCAGCTTAACAGAAGACACTGAAGCTTTCTTT
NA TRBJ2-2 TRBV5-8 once CASSFRGFGTGELFF TGTGCCAGCAGCTTCCGGGGGTTCGGGACCGGGGAGCTGTTTTTT
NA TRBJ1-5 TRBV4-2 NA CASSQEGLSNQPQHF TGTGCCAGCAGCCAAGAGGGCCTTAGCAATCAGCCCCAGCATTTT
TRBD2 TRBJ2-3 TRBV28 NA CASRTPGLADHTDTQYF TGTGCCAGCAGGACTCCGGGACTAGCAGACCACACAGATACGCAGTATTTT
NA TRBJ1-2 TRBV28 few CASSLAFRTNYGYTF TGTGCCAGCAGTTTGGCTTTCAGGACTAACTATGGCTACACCTTC
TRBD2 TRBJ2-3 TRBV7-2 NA CASSLVGRGGTDTQYF TGTGCCAGCAGCTTAGTCGGTCGGGGGGGCACAGATACGCAGTATTTT